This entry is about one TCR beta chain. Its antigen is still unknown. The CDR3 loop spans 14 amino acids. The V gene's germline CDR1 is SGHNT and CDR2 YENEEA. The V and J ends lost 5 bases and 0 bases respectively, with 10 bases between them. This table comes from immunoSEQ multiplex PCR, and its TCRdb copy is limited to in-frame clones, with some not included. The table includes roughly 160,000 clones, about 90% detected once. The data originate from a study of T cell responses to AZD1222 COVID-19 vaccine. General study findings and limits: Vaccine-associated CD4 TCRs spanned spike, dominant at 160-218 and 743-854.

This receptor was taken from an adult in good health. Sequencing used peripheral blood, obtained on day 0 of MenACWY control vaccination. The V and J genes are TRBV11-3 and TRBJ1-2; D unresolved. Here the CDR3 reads CASSPNTANYGYTF. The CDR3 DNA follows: TGTGCCAGCAGCCCGAACACAGCTAACTATGGCTACACCTTC.